Following are 20 T cell receptor beta chains from one sample sequenced in a study of spatial heterogeneity in lung cancer. The time point denotes: sample taken at primary tumor resection. TCRdb reprocessed the 5' RACE reads via MiXCR and lists one record per CDR3 protein. In the table there are about 92,000 distinct CDR3 sequences, about 12% of which are singletons. The sequenced sample was PBMCs, obtained at surgery. The receptors come from a male donor with early-stage non-small cell lung cancer.

This clonotype was recorded a few times. This rearrangement joins TRBV27 to TRBJ2-1; no firm D call. The CDR3 covers 15 residues. Trimming cost V 9 bases and J 0 bases, with 15 bases left between them. CDR1 and CDR2 from the germline V gene are MNHEY and SMNVEV (reference sequence). The CDR3 coding sequence is TGTGCCAGTTCCCGCGAGGCACCCTCCTACAATGAGCAGTTCTTC. It specifies CASSREAPSYNEQFF.

V gene TRBV2 combines with J gene TRBJ2-7; a weak D match, TRBD1 (5 bases). V was trimmed by 2 bases and J by 2 bases, leaving 13 bases between them. The CDR3 consists of 15 residues. Germline assignment: CDR1 SNHLY and CDR2 FYNNEI. In DNA, the CDR3 is TGTGCCAGCAGTGAACTCAGGCAGGGTCCCTACGAGCAGTACTTC. Amino acids: CASSELRQGPYEQYF.

This clonotype was counted ten times or more. The V call is TRBV7-3, the J call TRBJ1-2; the match to TRBD1 covers 10 bases. The V gene's germline CDR1 is SGHTA and CDR2 FQGTGA. J was trimmed by 7 bases and V by 5 bases; bases with no gene match: 10. The CDR3 sequence is 15 residues long. The chain's CDR3 is CASSPMTGGKGGYTF. The CDR3 bases are TGTGCCAGCAGCCCCATGACAGGGGGCAAGGGTGGCTACACCTTC. The variable domain in full, with the rest retrieved from reference TRBV7-3 and TRBJ1-2, is GAGVSQTPSNKVTEKGKYVELRCDPISGHTALYWYRQSLGQGPEFLIYFQGTGAADDSGLPNDRFFAVRPEGSVSTLKIQRTERGDSAVYLCASSPMTGGKGGYTFGSGTRLTVV.

This clonotype was detected only a few times. The rearrangement uses TRBV30 and TRBJ2-1; D may match TRBD1 or TRBD2 (7 bases each). Trimming took off 3 bases at V and 12 bases at J, with 12 bases between the two ends. Germline-derived CDR1 and CDR2 are GTSNPN and SVGIG (reference sequence). The CDR3 is 11 amino acids. The CDR3 region is CAWSQGEGQFF. In DNA form, the CDR3 reads TGTGCCTGGAGCCAGGGGGAGGGGCAGTTCTTC. Looking up the rest from reference TRBV30 and TRBJ2-1 gives the full variable domain: SQTIHQWPATLVQPVGSPLSLECTVEGTSNPNLYWYRQAAGRGLQLLFYSVGIGQISSEVPQNLSASRPQDRQFILSSKKLLLSDSGFYLCAWSQGEGQFFGPGTRLTVL.

The rearrangement joins TRBV7-9 to TRBJ1-6; D gene uncertain. Germline values: CDR1 SEHNR, CDR2 FQNEAQ (reference sequence). This CDR3 region has 12 residues. Trimming stripped 1 base from V and 7 bases from J, with 2 bases between. The CDR3 is CASSLENSPLHF. Written as DNA, the CDR3 is TGTGCCAGCAGCTTAGAGAATTCACCCCTCCACTTT.

This clonotype came up a few times. The chain uses TRBV20-1 and TRBJ1-2; 10 nucleotides line up with TRBD1. This CDR3 comprises 15 residues. The ends lost 4 bases at V and 4 bases at J; junction bases unmatched: 9. Germline V gives CDR1 DFQATT, CDR2 SNEGSKA (reference sequence). The CDR3 sequence is CSAKPTGGLLYGYTF. CDR3 nucleotides: TGCAGTGCTAAACCGACAGGGGGCCTTCTCTATGGCTACACCTTC.

V usage is TRBV7-2 and J usage is TRBJ2-5; D remains ambiguous. CDR1 SGHTA and CDR2 FQGNSA come from the germline V gene. V was clipped by 2 bases and J by 3 bases, with 13 bases between them. The CDR3 has 15 residues. The CDR3: CASSLNPLREETQYF. The CDR3 region has the DNA TGTGCCAGCAGCTTAAATCCCCTGCGTGAAGAGACCCAGTACTTC. Full variable domain (missing parts from reference TRBV7-2 and TRBJ2-5): GAGVSQSPSNKVTEKGKDVELRCDPISGHTALYWYRQSLGQGLEFLIYFQGNSAPDKSGLPSDRFSAERTGGSVSTLTIQRTQQEDSAVYLCASSLNPLREETQYFGPGTRLLVL.

The gene calls are TRBV20-1 and TRBJ2-3, with D perhaps TRBD1 or TRBD2 (5 bases each). The V end was cut by 1 base, the J end by 3 bases, with 17 bases between. CDR3 length: 16 residues. CDR1 is DFQATT, CDR2 SNEGSKA, per germline (reference sequence). CDR3 DNA: TGCAGTGCTAGAGTGATTGGGGGAATTGGGACAGATACGCAGTATTTT. Residues: CSARVIGGIGTDTQYF.

The chain is built from TRBV25-1 and TRBJ2-5; 7 bases line up with TRBD2. Germline assignment: CDR1 MGHDK and CDR2 SYGVNS. The V segment lost 3 bases and the J segment 4 bases; nucleotides outside the gene matches: 5. There are 14 residues in the CDR3. In nucleotides, the CDR3 is TGTGCCAGCAGTGACGCGGGGGTCGGAGAGACCCAGTACTTC. Translation: CASSDAGVGETQYF.

This clonotype was seen more than once but under ten times. The chain couples TRBV28 to TRBJ2-2, with 10 positions matching TRBD2. Per the germline V gene, CDR1 is MDHEN and CDR2 is SYDVKM. The CDR3 is made up of 15 amino acids. Trimming took 6 bases from V and 4 from J; bases not matched to a gene: 5. CDR3 sequence: CASSWGLAFTGELFF. CDR3 DNA sequence: TGTGCCAGCAGCTGGGGACTAGCGTTCACCGGGGAGCTGTTTTTT.

This clonotype turned up a few times. CDR3 residues: CASRRRGGIDTQYF. As DNA, the CDR3 is TGTGCCAGCCGACGGCGGGGGGGAATCGATACGCAGTATTTT. This chain links TRBV7-9 with TRBJ2-3, with 9 bases fitting TRBD2. Trimming cost V 8 bases and J 6 bases; bases outside gene matches: 9. Per germline, CDR1 SEHNR and CDR2 FQNEAQ (reference sequence). The CDR3 extends over 14 amino acids.

The rearrangement links TRBV5-1 to TRBJ1-1; D is ambiguous. The CDR3 sequence is 14 residues long. V lost 4 bases, J lost 6 bases, and 16 bases lay in between. CDR1 SGHRS and CDR2 YFSETQ come from the germline V gene. DNA for the CDR3: TGCGCCAGCAGCCCTTTGGGTAACGGGGCTGAAGCTTTCTTT. Amino acids: CASSPLGNGAEAFF.

This clonotype was observed many times. The gene calls are TRBV29-1 and TRBJ2-7; possible D gene TRBD2, 6 bases. The V end lost 6 bases, the J end lost 5 bases, and 14 bases lay between the germline ends. The CDR3 contains 12 residues. Germline loops: CDR1 SQVTM, CDR2 ANQGSEA. The CDR3 nucleotides read TGCAGCGTCGTCCCTTCGGGGGACGAGCAGTACTTC. Translating gives CSVVPSGDEQYF.

In its sample, this clonotype was seen a few times. The CDR3 DNA is TGCAGTGCTCCAACCGGACACTTTTCTAGCACAGATACGCAGTATTTT. Translating gives CSAPTGHFSSTDTQYF. This chain links TRBV20-1 with TRBJ2-3, with D tentatively TRBD1 (5 bases). Germline loops: CDR1 DFQATT, CDR2 SNEGSKA (reference sequence). V lost 5 bases and J 0 bases, leaving 18 bases between the germline ends. The CDR3 is 16 residues long.

The chain is built from TRBV5-4 and TRBJ2-3, with D unclear. Looked up from germline, CDR1 is SGHNT and CDR2 is YYREEE (reference sequence). This CDR3 has 13 amino acids. Trimming stripped 4 bases from V and 4 bases from J, with 10 bases between. The CDR3 spells CASSLHLSDTQYF. The CDR3 region has the DNA TGTGCCAGCAGCCTACACCTTTCAGATACGCAGTATTTT.

The chain recombines TRBV9 with TRBJ2-1; the match to TRBD2 covers 8 bases. V lost 4 bases to trimming and J lost 2 bases; unmatched junction nucleotides: 5. Germline values: CDR1 SGDLS, CDR2 YYNGEE. The CDR3 is made up of 15 amino acids. CDR3 sequence reads: CASSTSGSTYNEQFF. The DNA for the CDR3 is TGTGCCAGCAGCACCAGCGGGAGTACCTACAATGAGCAGTTCTTC.

V gene TRBV14 combines with J gene TRBJ1-1, with a weak D call TRBD1 (5 bases). V gave up 6 bases and J gave up 1 base, with 9 bases separating them. This CDR3 comprises 13 residues. Germline V gene lookup returns CDR1 SGHDN and CDR2 FVKESK. CDR3 sequence reads: CASRPRENTEAFF. CDR3 sequence (DNA): TGTGCCAGCAGACCCAGGGAGAACACTGAAGCTTTCTTT.

This clonotype was seen a few times. V is TRBV20-1 and J is TRBJ2-7, with D perhaps matching TRBD2 (5 bases). Germline loops: CDR1 DFQATT, CDR2 SNEGSKA (reference sequence). The CDR3 is 11 amino acids. The CDR3 region has the DNA TGCAGCCCAGTCTTGAGGGTCGAGCAGTACTTC. It specifies CSPVLRVEQYF.

This clonotype was picked up one time. The V call is TRBV7-2, the J call TRBJ2-5, with D hard to call. Trimming cost V 5 bases and J 1 base, with 14 bases left between them. Germline V gives CDR1 SGHTA, CDR2 FQGNSA. The CDR3 is made up of 15 amino acids. The CDR3 sequence is CASSPLGYGQETQYF. CDR3 nucleotides: TGTGCCAGCAGCCCCCTCGGTTACGGCCAAGAGACCCAGTACTTC.

This clonotype was recorded a few times. This chain links TRBV12-3 or TRBV12-4 with TRBJ1-2, with 9 nucleotides matching TRBD1. CDR3 length: 13 amino acids. J was trimmed by 6 bases and V by 2 bases; bases with no gene match: 1. The DNA of the CDR3 is TGTGCCAGCAGTTTATGGACAGGGGATGGCTACACCTTC. This translates into CASSLWTGDGYTF.